The present entry profiles one T cell receptor beta chain with its context. What it binds is not known. The conserved final phenylalanine or tryptophan is absent from the CDR3, which likely points to a read error. PCR was run on genomic DNA. Multiplex PCR with 30 forward and 13 reverse primers amplified the TCR beta CDR3. TCRdb independently ran MiXCR on the multiplex PCR reads; one entry per CDR3 protein. This sample carries about 250,000 distinct CDR3 sequences, 45% to 60% of them seen once, and the ten largest clones take roughly 15%. The data are from a study of type 1 and type 2 diabetes patients. Study-wide background: CD4+ or CD8+ T cells were positively selected from PBMCs with microbeads.

Broader study findings: Some T1D-only expanded clones might appear in more T2D or control samples.

This CDR3 has 13 residues. V was cut by 7 bases and J by 5 bases, with 14 bases left in between. Germline V gene data show CDR1 as SQVTM and CDR2 as ANQGSEA. Anyone with other autoimmune disease or infection in the prior four weeks was excluded. Ten milliliters of peripheral blood were collected from each participant. Sample: peripheral blood mononuclear cells (PBMCs). The rearrangement links TRBV29-1 to TRBJ1-4; D is undetermined. The clonotype comes from a man aged 18 to 30 with type 2 diabetes. The CDR3 region has the DNA TGCAGCGGAACATTAGGCACGAATGAAAAACTGTTTCTT. It yields the protein CSGTLGTNEKLFL.